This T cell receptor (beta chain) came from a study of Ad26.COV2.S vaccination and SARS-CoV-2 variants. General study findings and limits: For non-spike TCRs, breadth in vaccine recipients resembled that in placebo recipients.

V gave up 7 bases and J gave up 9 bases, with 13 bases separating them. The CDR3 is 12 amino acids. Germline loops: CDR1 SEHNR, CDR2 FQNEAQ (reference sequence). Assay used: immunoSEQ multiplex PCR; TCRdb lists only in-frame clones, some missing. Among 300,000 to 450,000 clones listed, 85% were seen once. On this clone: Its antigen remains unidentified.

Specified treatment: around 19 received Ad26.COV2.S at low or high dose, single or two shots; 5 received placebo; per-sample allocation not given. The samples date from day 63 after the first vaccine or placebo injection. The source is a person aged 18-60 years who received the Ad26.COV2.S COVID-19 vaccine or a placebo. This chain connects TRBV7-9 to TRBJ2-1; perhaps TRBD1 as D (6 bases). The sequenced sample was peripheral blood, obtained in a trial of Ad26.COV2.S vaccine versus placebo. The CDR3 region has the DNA TGTGCCAGCACCCAAGGGGGATTTGAGCAGTTCTTC. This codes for CASTQGGFEQFF. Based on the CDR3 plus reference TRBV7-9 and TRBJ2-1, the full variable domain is DTGVSQNPRHKITKRGQNVTFRCDPISEHNRLYWYRQTLGQGPEFLTYFQNEAQLEKSRLLSDRFSAERPKGSFSTLEIQRTEQGDSAMYLCASTQGGFEQFFGPGTRLTVL.